This is a list of T cell receptor beta chains from one sample in a study of healthy donors' naive CD4 and CD8 T cells. In TCRdb, the reads were re-called with MiXCR into one record per CDR3 protein. This table has about 180,000 distinct CDR3 sequences, around 74% appearing once. Sequences were obtained from naive CD4+ and CD8+ T cells sorted from blood, pooled from several donors. The source is a pool of human donors in good health; the sample pools cells from several healthy donors. CDR3s include the opening cysteine and the closing phenylalanine or tryptophan. Fields, in order: clone size, D gene, J gene, V gene, CDR3 DNA, CDR3 protein. A D gene is named only where the DNA matches it firmly. Where a row states a size, it is once, few, many or the class of an expanded clone; other rows omit it.

clone_size: NA
d_call: NA
j_call: TRBJ2-1
v_call: TRBV29-1
cdr3_nt: TGCAGCGTTGTCGGGCGTGGGGAGCAGTTCTTC
cdr3_aa: CSVVGRGEQFF

clone_size: NA
d_call: NA
j_call: TRBJ2-2
v_call: TRBV2
cdr3_nt: TGTGCCAGCAGCAGGGCCACCGGGGAGCTGTTTTTT
cdr3_aa: CASSRATGELFF

clone_size: few
d_call: TRBD1
j_call: TRBJ1-2
v_call: TRBV29-1
cdr3_nt: TGCAGCGTTGAAGGGACAGGGATCTATGGCTACACCTTC
cdr3_aa: CSVEGTGIYGYTF

clone_size: NA
d_call: TRBD2
j_call: TRBJ2-1
v_call: TRBV6-5
cdr3_nt: TGTGCCAGCAGTTCCCATAGCGGGGGGATTGTCTACAATGAGCAGTTCTTC
cdr3_aa: CASSSHSGGIVYNEQFF

clone_size: NA
d_call: TRBD2
j_call: TRBJ2-7
v_call: TRBV6-5
cdr3_nt: TGTGCCAGCAGTTACTCGATGGGACTAGCGGGGAAGTACGAGCAGTACTTC
cdr3_aa: CASSYSMGLAGKYEQYF

clone_size: NA
d_call: NA
j_call: TRBJ1-2
v_call: TRBV29-1
cdr3_nt: TGCAGCTCCTCCCTTTGGGAAGGCGGCTACACCTTC
cdr3_aa: CSSSLWEGGYTF

clone_size: NA
d_call: NA
j_call: TRBJ1-1
v_call: TRBV12-3/TRBV12-4
cdr3_nt: TGTGCCAGCTCCAGGATCCTAAACACTGAAGCTTTCTTT
cdr3_aa: CASSRILNTEAFF

clone_size: NA
d_call: NA
j_call: TRBJ1-2
v_call: TRBV29-1
cdr3_nt: TGCAGCGTTGAAGGGCGATTCTATGGCTACACCTTC
cdr3_aa: CSVEGRFYGYTF

clone_size: NA
d_call: NA
j_call: TRBJ2-1
v_call: TRBV6-2/TRBV6-3
cdr3_nt: TGTGCCAGCTGGACGGGCGGAAGCTCCTACAATGAGCAGTTCTTC
cdr3_aa: CASWTGGSSYNEQFF

clone_size: NA
d_call: NA
j_call: TRBJ2-7
v_call: TRBV5-4
cdr3_nt: TGTGCCAGCAGCTTCGGCGCACTCTCCTACGAGCAGTACTTC
cdr3_aa: CASSFGALSYEQYF

clone_size: NA
d_call: TRBD1
j_call: TRBJ1-2
v_call: TRBV6-2/TRBV6-3
cdr3_nt: TGTGCCAGCAGTTACCCGATCTACGCCCGGACAGGACTGGGGAAAGGCTACACCTTC
cdr3_aa: CASSYPIYARTGLGKGYTF

clone_size: NA
d_call: TRBD2
j_call: TRBJ2-7
v_call: TRBV6-5
cdr3_nt: TGTGCCAGCAGTTACTTTAGCGGGAGTCTGGACGAGCAGTACTTC
cdr3_aa: CASSYFSGSLDEQYF

clone_size: NA
d_call: NA
j_call: TRBJ2-7
v_call: TRBV29-1
cdr3_nt: TGCAGCGTTGAAGATGGCAGGGCGGACTCCTACGAGCAGTACTTC
cdr3_aa: CSVEDGRADSYEQYF

clone_size: once
d_call: TRBD2
j_call: TRBJ2-2
v_call: TRBV5-5
cdr3_nt: TGTGCCAGCAGCCGGGGGCTAGCGGGATTTAACACCGGGGAGCTGTTTTTT
cdr3_aa: CASSRGLAGFNTGELFF

clone_size: NA
d_call: TRBD1
j_call: TRBJ1-1
v_call: TRBV29-1
cdr3_nt: TGCAGCGGTATACCGGGACAGGGATCGTCTTTCTTT
cdr3_aa: CSGIPGQGSSFF

clone_size: NA
d_call: NA
j_call: TRBJ2-3
v_call: TRBV10-3
cdr3_nt: TGTGCCATCAGTGTAGGCACAGATACGCAGTATTTT
cdr3_aa: CAISVGTDTQYF

clone_size: NA
d_call: NA
j_call: TRBJ2-3
v_call: TRBV19
cdr3_nt: TGTGCCGGATACGGGGGAATTCGATATACGCAGTATTTT
cdr3_aa: CAGYGGIRYTQYF

clone_size: NA
d_call: NA
j_call: TRBJ2-3
v_call: TRBV27
cdr3_nt: TGTGCCAGCAGTTTAATTCCTACCTTCCATACGCAGTATTTT
cdr3_aa: CASSLIPTFHTQYF

clone_size: NA
d_call: NA
j_call: TRBJ2-5
v_call: TRBV27
cdr3_nt: TGTGCCAGCGGGCTAGCGATAGAGACCCAGTACTTC
cdr3_aa: CASGLAIETQYF

clone_size: NA
d_call: NA
j_call: TRBJ1-2
v_call: TRBV5-1
cdr3_nt: TGCGCCAGCACAGTTGATAACTATGGCTACACCTTC
cdr3_aa: CASTVDNYGYTF

clone_size: NA
d_call: TRBD2
j_call: TRBJ2-3
v_call: TRBV2
cdr3_nt: TGTGCCAGCAGTGGGCTAGCGGGACAAACAGATACGCAGTATTTT
cdr3_aa: CASSGLAGQTDTQYF

clone_size: NA
d_call: TRBD1
j_call: TRBJ2-7
v_call: TRBV20-1
cdr3_nt: TGCAGTGCTAAAGGACAGGGGCCGAACGAGCAGTACTTC
cdr3_aa: CSAKGQGPNEQYF

clone_size: NA
d_call: NA
j_call: TRBJ1-1
v_call: TRBV20-1
cdr3_nt: TGCAGTGCTAGAACGGACACGAACACTGAAGCTTTCTTT
cdr3_aa: CSARTDTNTEAFF